This T cell receptor (beta chain) was found in a study of T-cell reconstitution after alpha-beta-depleted transplantation in children. During its preparation, the TCRbeta library received unique molecular identifiers. TCRdb called the PCR reads again in MiXCR, with one record for every CDR3 protein. The data show some 600,000 distinct CDR3 sequences, with 10% to 15% seen just once and over 2% held by the top ten. CDR3 length: 14 residues. CDR1 is MDHEN, CDR2 SYDVKM, per germline. Between the trimmed V and J ends, which lost 3 bases and 3 bases, there was a span of 9 bases. This clonotype was observed a handful of times.

The source material was PBMCs, mostly from graft donor cells, sampled 360 days after TCRalphabeta/CD19-depleted stem cell transplant. The chain links TRBV28 to TRBJ2-1; D is uncertain. The clonotype was recovered from a male patient younger than 18 who had a stem cell transplant for acute myeloid leukemia, so the T cells may come from the graft donor. The CDR3 region has the DNA TGTGCCAGCAGTTTCTTGGCAGACTACAATGAGCAGTTCTTC. Its translation: CASSFLADYNEQFF.